This T cell receptor beta chain was recorded in a study of spatial heterogeneity in lung cancer. Study-wide points: Among blood samples, ubiquitous expanded tumor TCRs appeared more at resection than at follow-up.

After removal of 6 bases from V and 6 bases from J, the junction contained 6 bases not matched to a gene. The CDR3 covers 14 residues. In germline, CDR1 is KGHSH, CDR2 LQKENI. Time point of the sample: sample taken at primary tumor resection. Whole RNA, which was extracted from tumor, nontumor lung tissue or frozen PBMC, was sequenced without any cell sorting. A total of under 80 untreated early-stage non-small cell lung cancer patients served as donors. This clonotype was recorded many times. Its antigen is currently unknown. TCRdb reprocessed the 5' RACE reads via MiXCR and lists one record per CDR3 protein. The data hold over 90,000 distinct CDR3 sequences, with 7.5% to 10% observed a single time.

The sample in question was PBMCs, obtained at surgery. The rearrangement links TRBV18 to TRBJ1-5; 9 bases fit TRBD1. The receptor comes from a male donor with early-stage non-small cell lung cancer. The CDR3 region is CASSPGTGSQPQHF. The CDR3 DNA follows: TGTGCCAGCTCCCCCGGGACAGGGAGTCAGCCCCAGCATTTT. Filled out from reference TRBV18 and TRBJ1-5, the complete variable domain reads NAGVMQNPRHLVRRRGQEARLRCSPMKGHSHVYWYRQLPEEGLKFMVYLQKENIIDESGMPKERFSAEFPKEGPSILRIQQVVRGDSAAYFCASSPGTGSQPQHFGDGTRLSIL.